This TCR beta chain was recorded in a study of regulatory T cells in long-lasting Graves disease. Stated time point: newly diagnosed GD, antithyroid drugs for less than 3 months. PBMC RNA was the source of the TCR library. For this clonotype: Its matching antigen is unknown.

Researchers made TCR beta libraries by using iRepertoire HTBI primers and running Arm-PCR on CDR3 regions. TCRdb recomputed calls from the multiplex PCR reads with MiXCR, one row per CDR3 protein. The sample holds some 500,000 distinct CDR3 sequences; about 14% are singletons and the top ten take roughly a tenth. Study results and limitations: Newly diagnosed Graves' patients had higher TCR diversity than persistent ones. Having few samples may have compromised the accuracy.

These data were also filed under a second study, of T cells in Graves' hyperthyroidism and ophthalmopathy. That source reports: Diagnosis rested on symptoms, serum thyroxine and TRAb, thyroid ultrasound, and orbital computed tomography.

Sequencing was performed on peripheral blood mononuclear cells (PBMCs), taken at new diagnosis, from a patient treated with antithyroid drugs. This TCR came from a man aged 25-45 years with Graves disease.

CDR3 amino acids: CASSGGREAGYTF. The CDR3 nucleotides read TGTGCCAGCAGCGGCGGCAGGGAAGCAGGCTACACCTTC. The chain links TRBV5-5 to TRBJ1-2; D is perhaps TRBD1 (5 bases). The CDR3 totals 13 residues. V was trimmed by 4 bases and J by 8 bases, leaving 15 bases between them. Germline CDR1 is SGHKS and CDR2 is YYEKEE (reference sequence).